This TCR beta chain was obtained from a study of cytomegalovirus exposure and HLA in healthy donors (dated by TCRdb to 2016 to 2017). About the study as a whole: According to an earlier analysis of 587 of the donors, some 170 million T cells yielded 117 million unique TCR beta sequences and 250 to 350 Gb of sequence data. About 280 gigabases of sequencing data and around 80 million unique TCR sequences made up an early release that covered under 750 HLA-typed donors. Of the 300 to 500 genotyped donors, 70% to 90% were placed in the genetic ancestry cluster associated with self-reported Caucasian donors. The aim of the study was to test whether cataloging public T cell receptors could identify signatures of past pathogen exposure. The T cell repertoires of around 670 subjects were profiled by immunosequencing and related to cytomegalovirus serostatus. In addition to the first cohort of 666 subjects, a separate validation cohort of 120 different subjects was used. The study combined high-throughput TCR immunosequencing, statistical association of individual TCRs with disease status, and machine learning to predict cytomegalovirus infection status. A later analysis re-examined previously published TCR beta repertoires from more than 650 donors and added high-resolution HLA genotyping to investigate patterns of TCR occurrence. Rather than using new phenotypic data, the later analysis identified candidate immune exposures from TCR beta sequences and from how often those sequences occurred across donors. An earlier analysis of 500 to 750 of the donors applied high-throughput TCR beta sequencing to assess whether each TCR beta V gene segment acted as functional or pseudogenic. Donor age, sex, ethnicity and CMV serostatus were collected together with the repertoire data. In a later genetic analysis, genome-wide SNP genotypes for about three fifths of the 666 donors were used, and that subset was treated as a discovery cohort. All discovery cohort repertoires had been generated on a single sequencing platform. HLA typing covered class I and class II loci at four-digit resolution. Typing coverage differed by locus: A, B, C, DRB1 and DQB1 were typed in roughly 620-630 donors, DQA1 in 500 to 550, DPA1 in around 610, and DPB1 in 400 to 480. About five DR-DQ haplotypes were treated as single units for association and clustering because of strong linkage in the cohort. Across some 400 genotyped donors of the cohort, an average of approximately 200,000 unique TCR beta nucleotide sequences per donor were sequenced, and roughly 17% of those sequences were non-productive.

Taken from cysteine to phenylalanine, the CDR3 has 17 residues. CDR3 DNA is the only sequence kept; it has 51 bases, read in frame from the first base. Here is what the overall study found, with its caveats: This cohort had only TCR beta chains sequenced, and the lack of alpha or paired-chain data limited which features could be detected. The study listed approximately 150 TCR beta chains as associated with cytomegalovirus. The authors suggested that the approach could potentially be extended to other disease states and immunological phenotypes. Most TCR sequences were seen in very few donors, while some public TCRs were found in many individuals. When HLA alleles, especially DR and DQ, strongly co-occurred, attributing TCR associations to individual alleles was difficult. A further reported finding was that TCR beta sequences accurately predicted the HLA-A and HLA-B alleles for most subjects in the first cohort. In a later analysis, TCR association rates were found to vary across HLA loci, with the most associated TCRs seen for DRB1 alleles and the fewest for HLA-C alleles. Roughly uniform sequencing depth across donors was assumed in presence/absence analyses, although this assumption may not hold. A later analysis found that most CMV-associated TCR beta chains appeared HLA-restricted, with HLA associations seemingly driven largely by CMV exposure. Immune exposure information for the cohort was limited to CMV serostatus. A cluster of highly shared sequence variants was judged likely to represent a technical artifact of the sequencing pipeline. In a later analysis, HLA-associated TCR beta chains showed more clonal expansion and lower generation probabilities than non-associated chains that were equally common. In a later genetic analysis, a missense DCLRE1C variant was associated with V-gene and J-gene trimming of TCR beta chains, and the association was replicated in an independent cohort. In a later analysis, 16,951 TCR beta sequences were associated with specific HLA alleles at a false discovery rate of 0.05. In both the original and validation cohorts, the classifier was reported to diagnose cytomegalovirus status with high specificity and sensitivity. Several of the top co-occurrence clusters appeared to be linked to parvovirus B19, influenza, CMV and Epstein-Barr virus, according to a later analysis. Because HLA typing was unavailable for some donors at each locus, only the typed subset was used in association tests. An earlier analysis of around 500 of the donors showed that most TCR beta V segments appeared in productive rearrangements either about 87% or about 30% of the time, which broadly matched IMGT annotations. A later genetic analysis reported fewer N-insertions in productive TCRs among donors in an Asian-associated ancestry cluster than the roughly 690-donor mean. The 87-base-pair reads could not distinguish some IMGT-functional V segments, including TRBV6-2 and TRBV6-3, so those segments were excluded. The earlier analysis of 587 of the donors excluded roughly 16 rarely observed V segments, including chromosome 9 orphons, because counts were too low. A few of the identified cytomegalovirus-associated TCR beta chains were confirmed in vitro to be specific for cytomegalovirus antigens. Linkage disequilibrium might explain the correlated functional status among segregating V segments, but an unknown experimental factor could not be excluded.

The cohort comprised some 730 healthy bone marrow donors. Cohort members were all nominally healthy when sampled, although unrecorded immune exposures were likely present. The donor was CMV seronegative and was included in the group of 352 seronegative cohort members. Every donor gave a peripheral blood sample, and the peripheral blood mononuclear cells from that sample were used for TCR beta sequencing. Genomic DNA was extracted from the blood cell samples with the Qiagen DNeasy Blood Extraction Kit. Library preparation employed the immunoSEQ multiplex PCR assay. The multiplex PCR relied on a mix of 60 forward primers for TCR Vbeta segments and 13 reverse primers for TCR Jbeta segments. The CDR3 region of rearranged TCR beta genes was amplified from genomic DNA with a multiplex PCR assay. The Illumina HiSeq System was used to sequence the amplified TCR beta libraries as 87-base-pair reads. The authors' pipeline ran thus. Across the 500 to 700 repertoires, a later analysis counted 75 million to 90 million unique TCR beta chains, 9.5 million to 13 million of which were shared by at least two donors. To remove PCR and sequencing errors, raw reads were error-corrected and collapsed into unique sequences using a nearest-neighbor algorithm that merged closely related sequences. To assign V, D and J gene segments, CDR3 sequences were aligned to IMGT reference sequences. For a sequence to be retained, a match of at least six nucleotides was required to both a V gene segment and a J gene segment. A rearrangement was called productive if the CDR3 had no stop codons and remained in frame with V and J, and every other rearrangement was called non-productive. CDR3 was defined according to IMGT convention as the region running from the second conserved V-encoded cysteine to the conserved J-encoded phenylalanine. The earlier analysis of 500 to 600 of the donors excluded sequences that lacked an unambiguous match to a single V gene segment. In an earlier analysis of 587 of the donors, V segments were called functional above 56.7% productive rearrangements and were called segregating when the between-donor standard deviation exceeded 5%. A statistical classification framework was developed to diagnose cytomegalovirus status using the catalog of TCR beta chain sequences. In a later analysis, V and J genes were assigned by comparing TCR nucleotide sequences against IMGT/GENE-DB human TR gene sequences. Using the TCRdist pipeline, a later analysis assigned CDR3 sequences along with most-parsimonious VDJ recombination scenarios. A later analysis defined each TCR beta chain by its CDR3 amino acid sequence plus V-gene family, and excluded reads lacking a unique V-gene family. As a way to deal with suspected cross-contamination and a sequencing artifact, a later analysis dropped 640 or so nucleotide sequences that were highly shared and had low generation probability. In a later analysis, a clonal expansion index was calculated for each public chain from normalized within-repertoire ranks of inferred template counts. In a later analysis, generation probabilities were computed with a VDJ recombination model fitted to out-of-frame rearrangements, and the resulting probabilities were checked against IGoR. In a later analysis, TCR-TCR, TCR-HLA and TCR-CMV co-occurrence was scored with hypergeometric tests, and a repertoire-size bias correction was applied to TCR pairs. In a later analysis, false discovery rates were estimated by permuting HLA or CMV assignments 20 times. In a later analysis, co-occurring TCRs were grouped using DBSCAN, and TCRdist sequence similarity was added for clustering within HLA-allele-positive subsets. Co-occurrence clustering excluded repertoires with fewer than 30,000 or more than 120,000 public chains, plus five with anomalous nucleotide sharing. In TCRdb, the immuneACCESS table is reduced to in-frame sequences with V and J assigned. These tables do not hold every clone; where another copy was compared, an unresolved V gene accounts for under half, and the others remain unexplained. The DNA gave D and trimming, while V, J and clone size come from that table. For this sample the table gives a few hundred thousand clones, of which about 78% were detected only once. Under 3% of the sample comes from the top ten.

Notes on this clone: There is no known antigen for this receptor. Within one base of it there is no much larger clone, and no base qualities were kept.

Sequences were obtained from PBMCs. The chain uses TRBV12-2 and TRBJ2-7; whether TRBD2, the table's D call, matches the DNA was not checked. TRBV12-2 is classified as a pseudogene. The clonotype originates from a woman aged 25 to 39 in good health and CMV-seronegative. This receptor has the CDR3 CASRILSSEKLPYEQYF. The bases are TGTGCAAGTCGCATACTTTCCTCGGAGAAGCTGCCTTACGAGCAGTACTTC.